Listed here are 21 T cell receptor beta chains from one sample, sequenced in a study of neoadjuvant anti-PD-1 for oral cavity cancer (TCRdb year 2021). The time point label, as the study defines it: after neoadjuvant nivolumab, at surgical resection. Library method: the immunoSEQ multiplex PCR assay. What TCRdb holds here is the immuneACCESS table cut down to in-frame rearrangements. Part of the clones is not present; checked against another copy, under half of the missing clones reflect an unresolved V gene, and the others are unexplained. The sample contains some 15,000 clones, approximately 35% of them found a single time. 35% to 45% of the sample is in the top ten clones. The material was tumor tissue, obtained after nivolumab (anti-PD-1) treatment. All receptors come from a person aged 40 to 85 with oral cavity squamous cell carcinoma.

The table lists this clone with a few counts. The rearrangement links TRBV2 to TRBJ2-3; no definite D call. The germline gives CDR1 SNHLY, CDR2 FYNNEI. This CDR3 has 14 residues. Trimming removed 10 bases at V and 1 base at J, with 15 bases between. This chain's CDR3 is CATAAARRTDTQYF. The CDR3 DNA reads TGTGCCACCGCCGCCGCACGCCGCACAGATACGCAGTATTTT.

The V call is TRBV5-1, the J call TRBJ1-4; a weak D match, TRBD1 (6 bases). V was shortened by 9 bases and J by 2 bases, with 14 bases between the two germline ends. CDR1 SGHRS and CDR2 YFSETQ come from the germline V gene. The length of the CDR3 is 14 residues. Written as DNA, the CDR3 is TGCGCCACCCGAGGGGGACCTACTAATGAAAAACTGTTTTTT. Its translation is CATRGGPTNEKLFF.

Here the CDR3 DNA reads TGTGCCAGTAGCCCACGCCTTGCGGGCACTGAAGCTTTCTTT. Encoded protein: CASSPRLAGTEAFF. This chain uses TRBV19 with TRBJ1-1; D call uncertain. CDR3 length: 14 amino acids. V lost 6 bases to trimming and J lost 4 bases, with 15 bases between them. From germline, CDR1 is LNHDA and CDR2 SQIVND (reference sequence).

This chain uses TRBV7-9 with TRBJ2-6; 7 positions match TRBD2. J lost 1 base, V lost 5 bases, and 5 bases had no gene match. This CDR3 has 16 residues. Germline values: CDR1 SEHNR, CDR2 FQNEAQ (reference sequence). The CDR3 DNA reads TGTGCCAGCAGCCCCCTGGGGGGGTCTGGGGCCAACGTCCTGACTTTC. This sequence encodes CASSPLGGSGANVLTF.

This clone was found a few times. J is TRBJ2-2 and V is TRBV15, with D possibly being TRBD1 (6 bases). The CDR3 totals 15 residues. CDR1 is LNHNV and CDR2 is YYDKDF in the germline V gene (reference sequence). V lost 5 bases and J lost 3, with 13 bases in between. CDR3 residues: CATSLEGVYTGELFF. DNA of the CDR3: TGTGCCACCAGCTTAGAGGGGGTCTACACCGGGGAGCTGTTTTTT.

By share of the sample, this clone is medium-sized. Here the CDR3 reads CASSEWETQYF. The CDR3 DNA reads as TGTGCCAGCAGTGAGTGGGAGACCCAGTACTTC. This rearrangement joins TRBV2 to TRBJ2-5; D is unclear. This CDR3 region has 11 residues. Trimming pared 3 bases from V and 5 bases from J, leaving 4 bases between. The germline gives CDR1 SNHLY, CDR2 FYNNEI.

The V gene is TRBV4-3, the J gene TRBJ1-4; no clear D. There are 16 residues in the CDR3. The V gene lost 1 base and the J gene lost 5 bases, with 14 bases spanning the gap. Germline lookup yields CDR1 LGHNA and CDR2 YSLEER. The CDR3 nucleotides are TGCGCCAGCAGCCAAGTATATAACAGACTCAATGAAAAACTGTTTTTT. The encoded protein is CASSQVYNRLNEKLFF.

The V and J genes are TRBV5-1 and TRBJ1-2, with D perhaps TRBD1 (6 bases). The CDR3 sequence is 12 residues long. Germline CDR1 reads SGHRS; CDR2 reads YFSETQ. V was pared by 0 bases and J by 6 bases, with 6 bases between. The CDR3 protein is CASSLEGDGYTF. DNA for the CDR3: TGCGCCAGCAGCTTGGAGGGGGATGGCTACACCTTC.

The chain joins TRBV7-8 to TRBJ2-3, with TRBD2 as a possible D gene (6 bases). The CDR3 extends over 13 amino acids. The V end was cut by 4 bases, the J end by 9 bases, with 14 bases between. Per the germline V gene, CDR1 is SGHVS and CDR2 is FQNEAQ. The CDR3 loop is CASSSAWGDTQYF. The CDR3, as DNA: TGTGCCAGCAGCTCCGCTTGGGGGGACACGCAGTATTTT.

This chain links TRBV7-2 with TRBJ2-7; D may be TRBD1 (5 bases). Germline assignment: CDR1 SGHTA and CDR2 FQGNSA. Trimming cost V 5 bases and J 2 bases, with 22 bases left between them. The CDR3 sequence is 17 residues long. CDR3 loop: CASSPAGSSAVTYEQYF. The CDR3 DNA reads TGTGCCAGCAGCCCCGCAGGGTCCTCAGCCGTTACCTACGAGCAGTACTTC. Drawing the rest from reference TRBV7-2 and TRBJ2-7, the complete variable domain is GAGVSQSPSNKVTEKGKDVELRCDPISGHTALYWYRQSLGQGLEFLIYFQGNSAPDKSGLPSDRFSAERTGGSVSTLTIQRTQQEDSAVYLCASSPAGSSAVTYEQYFGPGTRLTVT.

This chain connects TRBV27 to TRBJ2-5, with D unresolved. The CDR3 loop spans 14 amino acids. V was clipped by 5 bases and J by 2 bases, with 12 bases between them. CDR1 and CDR2 (germline): MNHEY, SMNVEV (reference sequence). The CDR3 DNA is TGTGCCAGCAGTCTAGACCCCCAGCAAGAGACCCAGTACTTC. It yields the protein CASSLDPQQETQYF.

This clone was observed a handful of times. V is TRBV19 and J is TRBJ2-7; possibly TRBD1 for D (5 bases). The V end lost 1 base, the J end lost 2 bases, and 9 bases lay between the germline ends. The CDR3 consists of 14 residues. Per germline, CDR1 LNHDA and CDR2 SQIVND (reference sequence). The CDR3 region is CASSIVGHPYEQYF. The CDR3 DNA follows: TGTGCCAGTAGTATAGTAGGACACCCCTACGAGCAGTACTTC.

The genes are TRBV4-3 and TRBJ1-4, with D hard to call. The CDR3 contains 15 residues. CDR1 LGHNA and CDR2 YSLEER come from the germline V gene. V was cut by 0 bases and J by 7 bases, with 12 bases left in between. The CDR3 DNA follows: TGCGCCAGCAGCCAAGATTTCGTCAGGAGTGAAAAACTGTTTTTT. Translating gives CASSQDFVRSEKLFF.

The chain uses TRBV6-5 and TRBJ1-2, with D possibly TRBD1 on 6 matching bases. The V end was cut by 6 bases, the J end by 6 bases, with 14 bases between. CDR1 and CDR2 from the germline V gene are MNHEY and SVGAGI. The CDR3 contains 13 residues. The CDR3 loop is CASRITGNHGYTF. Here the CDR3 DNA reads TGTGCCAGCAGAATAACAGGGAACCATGGCTACACCTTC.

V usage is TRBV19 and J usage is TRBJ1-2; perhaps TRBD1 as D (6 bases). Germline V gene sequence: CDR1 LNHDA, CDR2 SQIVND (reference sequence). The CDR3 consists of 14 residues. Trimming shortened V by 3 bases and J by 8 bases, and 16 bases separated the two germline ends. In nucleotides, the CDR3 is TGTGCCAGTAGTATCCGGGACATGGGAGGAGGCTACACCTTC. As protein: CASSIRDMGGGYTF.

The chain employs TRBV5-1 and TRBJ2-4, with D perhaps assigned TRBD1 or TRBD2 (5 bases each). This CDR3 has 13 residues. Trimming took off 5 bases at V and 5 bases at J, with 11 bases between the two ends. The germline gives CDR1 SGHRS, CDR2 YFSETQ. The chain's CDR3 is CASRSGTQNIQYF. The CDR3 nucleotides read TGCGCCAGCAGATCAGGGACGCAAAACATTCAGTACTTC.

The gene calls are TRBV7-8 and TRBJ2-1; 8 nucleotides agree with TRBD1. The CDR3 spans 14 residues. Looked up from germline, CDR1 is SGHVS and CDR2 is FQNEAQ. Trimming removed 3 bases from V and 6 bases from J; junction bases left unmatched: 4. DNA of the CDR3: TGTGCCAGCAGCTTGTGGACAGGGATCAATGAGCAGTTCTTC. This translates into CASSLWTGINEQFF. Variable domain in full (rest from reference TRBV7-8 and TRBJ2-1): GAGVSQSPRYKVAKRGQDVALRCDPISGHVSLFWYQQALGQGPEFLTYFQNEAQLDKSGLPSDRFFAERPEGSVSTLKIQRTQQEDSAVYLCASSLWTGINEQFFGPGTRLTVL.

This clone was seen just once. The J gene is TRBJ1-1, the V gene TRBV7-7, with no clear D. The CDR3 contains 13 residues. From germline, CDR1 is SSHAT and CDR2 FNYEAQ (reference sequence). V gave up 2 bases and J gave up 0 bases, with 4 bases separating them. CDR3 bases: TGTGCCAGCAGCTTATCCGTGAACACTGAAGCTTTCTTT. Amino acids: CASSLSVNTEAFF.

This clone was found a few times. The chain employs TRBV25-1 and TRBJ1-1, with D tentatively TRBD1 (5 bases). Germline CDR1 is MGHDK and CDR2 is SYGVNS. V lost 6 bases and J 5 bases, leaving 13 bases between the germline ends. The CDR3 extends over 13 amino acids. CDR3 nucleotides: TGTGCCAGCAGCCCTAGGGGTAGGACTGAAGCTTTCTTT. Translating it yields CASSPRGRTEAFF.

By proportion, this clone is medium-sized. The V gene is TRBV10-3, the J gene TRBJ2-3; 10 bases are shared with TRBD2. The germline CDR1 and CDR2 sequences are ENHRY and SYGVKD. With 7 bases clipped from V and 2 bases from J, the junction kept 3 bases outside the gene matches. The CDR3 consists of 14 residues. The CDR3, as DNA: TGTGCCATCACCGGGACTAGCGACACAGATACGCAGTATTTT. Translated: CAITGTSDTDTQYF.

A few counts support this clone. The rearrangement links TRBV18 to TRBJ2-7; D is unresolved. Trimming removed 4 bases at V and 3 bases at J, with 4 bases between. Germline V gene sequence: CDR1 KGHSH, CDR2 LQKENI. This CDR3 spans 11 amino acids. The CDR3 spells CASSLDYEQYF. CDR3 sequence (DNA): TGTGCCAGCTCACTGGACTACGAGCAGTACTTC.